A single sample is the source of the 6 T cell receptor beta chains below, sequenced in a study of blood T cell repertoires in COVID-19. Data came from immunoSEQ multiplex PCR; TCRdb stores just in-frame clones and leaves some out. This sample has roughly 86,000 clones, with 65% to 85% found just once. Sequenced sample: peripheral blood. The receptors shown here come from a man aged 55 to 70 with acute or convalescent COVID-19.

The V and J genes are TRBV4-1 and TRBJ2-2; 7 bases align to TRBD2. Germline V lookup: CDR1 MGHRA, CDR2 YSYEKL. The CDR3 runs 16 residues. J was trimmed by 0 bases and V by 1 base; bases with no gene match: 2. The CDR3 protein is CASSQGAGANTGELFF. DNA for the CDR3: TGCGCCAGCAGCCAAGGGGCGGGGGCGAACACCGGGGAGCTGTTTTTT.

The CDR3 region is CASSLSTVSYEQYF. CDR3 bases: TGTGCCAGCAGCTTGTCGACAGTCTCCTACGAGCAGTACTTC. V is TRBV5-5 and J is TRBJ2-7, with D possibly matching TRBD1 (5 bases). Trimming removed 1 base at V and 0 bases at J, with 8 bases between. The CDR3 totals 14 residues. Germline loops: CDR1 SGHKS, CDR2 YYEKEE (reference sequence).

The chain employs TRBV11-2 and TRBJ2-2, with a possible D match to TRBD1 (6 bases). Trimming cost V 3 bases and J 1 base, with 9 bases left between them. The V gene's germline CDR1 is SGHAT and CDR2 FQNNGV. This CDR3 is built from 15 residues. CDR3 DNA: TGTGCCAGCAGCTTTCAACAGGGGAACACCGGGGAGCTGTTTTTT. It is translated as CASSFQQGNTGELFF. The full variable domain, in which reference TRBV11-2 and TRBJ2-2 provide the parts outside the CDR3, is EAGVAQSPRYKIIEKRQSVAFWCNPISGHATLYWYQQILGQGPKLLIQFQNNGVVDDSQLPKDRFSAERLKGVDSTLKIQPAKLEDSAVYLCASSFQQGNTGELFFGEGSRLTVL.

The V gene is TRBV6-5, the J gene TRBJ1-4; D ambiguous. The V gene lost 6 bases and the J gene lost 8 bases, with 10 bases spanning the gap. Germline V gene data show CDR1 as MNHEY and CDR2 as SVGAGI. This CDR3 has 12 amino acids. The CDR3 DNA reads TGTGCCAGCAGCGGCGGGGTGGAAAAACTGTTTTTT. Protein product: CASSGGVEKLFF.

The genes are TRBV29-1 and TRBJ2-7, with D tentatively TRBD2 (5 bases). V was pared by 2 bases and J by 4 bases, with 12 bases between. Germline V gene sequence: CDR1 SQVTM, CDR2 ANQGSEA. CDR3 size: 13 residues. In DNA, the CDR3 is TGCAGCGTTGAACTAGGACTTGATTACGAGCAGTACTTC. The encoded protein is CSVELGLDYEQYF.

The chain couples TRBV24-1 to TRBJ2-2, with D tentatively TRBD1 (5 bases). Germline V gene sequence: CDR1 KGHDR, CDR2 SFDVKD. The CDR3 is 16 residues long. The germline V and J ends were trimmed by 4 bases and 5 bases, with 16 bases remaining between them. The CDR3 protein is CATSDRRAQGTGELFF. Written as DNA, the CDR3 is TGTGCCACCAGTGACCGACGCGCTCAGGGAACCGGGGAGCTGTTTTTT.